This T cell receptor beta chain was profiled in a study of T cell changes during pregnancy in multiple sclerosis. Per germline, CDR1 SGHNT and CDR2 YYREEE (reference sequence). The CDR3 runs 18 residues. V was cut by 0 bases and J by 0 bases, with 18 bases left in between. TCRdb keeps only in-frame clones here, not all; method: immunoSEQ multiplex PCR. The sample has 55,000 to 70,000 clones; about nine tenths are singletons. The chain carries TRBV5-4 and TRBJ1-1, with D unclear. This clonotype was obtained from a female donor with multiple sclerosis, enrolled in a pregnancy study. The material sequenced was peripheral blood, taken in the first trimester of pregnancy. The CDR3, as DNA: TGTGCCAGCAGCTTGGGGGGAGGGCGATCTTACATGAACACTGAAGCTTTCTTT. Residues: CASSLGGGRSYMNTEAFF. Complete variable domain (other parts from reference TRBV5-4 and TRBJ1-1): ETGVTQSPTHLIKTRGQQVTLRCSSQSGHNTVSWYQQALGQGPQFIFQYYREEENGRGNFPPRFSGLQFPNYSSELNVNALELDDSALYLCASSLGGGRSYMNTEAFFGQGTRLTVV.